The next 7 T cell receptor beta chains were all read from a single sample in a study of blood T cell repertoires in COVID-19. TCRdb's copy holds only in-frame clones and misses some; the assay was immunoSEQ multiplex PCR. Of nearly 200,000 clones in the sample, around 80% were seen once. Sequencing was done on a sample of peripheral blood. The source is a human donor with acute or convalescent COVID-19. The donor label of this sample is uncertain.

V gene TRBV7-6 combines with J gene TRBJ1-6; D not certain. The CDR3 contains 15 residues. V was cut by 5 bases and J by 9 bases, with 17 bases left in between. The germline CDR1 and CDR2 sequences are SGHVS and FNYEAQ. The CDR3, as DNA: TGTGCCAGCAGCCGCGGGGATACCGGGTTTTCACCCCTCCACTTT. It yields the protein CASSRGDTGFSPLHF.

In this sample, this clone turned up once. The junction departs from the called germline gene at one end, perhaps through a read error. V gene TRBV29-1 combines with J gene TRBJ1-2; tentatively, D is TRBD1 (5 bases). This CDR3 is built from 18 residues. Germline V gene data show CDR1 as SQVTM and CDR2 as ANQGSEA. The CDR3, as DNA: TGCAACGTTGAAGATAACGCAGGTGGCGGGGCAGCCAGTTATGGCTACACCTTC. Translating it yields CNVEDNAGGGAASYGYTF.

V is TRBV9 and J is TRBJ2-7, with 9 nucleotides matching TRBD2. The CDR3 has 15 amino acids. V lost 1 base, J lost 4 bases, and 6 bases stayed unmatched. CDR1 is SGDLS, CDR2 YYNGEE, per germline. The chain's CDR3 is CASSVQAGGGYEQYF. In DNA form, the CDR3 reads TGTGCCAGCAGCGTACAAGCGGGAGGAGGTTACGAGCAGTACTTC.

The chain links TRBV4-2 to TRBJ1-1; D unresolved. There are 17 residues in the CDR3. V was shortened by 1 base and J by 6 bases, with 21 bases between the two germline ends. The germline gives CDR1 LGHNA, CDR2 YNFKEQ. CDR3 protein: CASSQGSGIEVRPEAFF. DNA for the CDR3: TGTGCCAGCAGCCAAGGAAGTGGAATCGAGGTGAGGCCTGAAGCTTTCTTT.

This chain connects TRBV5-4 to TRBJ2-5, with D hard to call. Germline V gene data show CDR1 as SGHNT and CDR2 as YYREEE (reference sequence). This CDR3 is built from 12 residues. V lost 5 bases and J lost 5, with 10 bases in between. CDR3 nucleotide sequence: TGTGCCAGCAGATCAACCGGGGAGACCCAGTACTTC. This sequence encodes CASRSTGETQYF.

This sequence joins TRBV15 and TRBJ1-4; the D is unclear. This CDR3 has 14 amino acids. Per germline, CDR1 LNHNV and CDR2 YYDKDF (reference sequence). V dropped 2 bases and J dropped 8 bases, with 12 bases sitting between them. The CDR3 nucleotides read TGTGCCACCAGCAGATCCGTACCGGGGGAAAAACTGTTTTTT. Translation gives CATSRSVPGEKLFF.

The V and J genes are TRBV2 and TRBJ2-1; 8 positions agree with TRBD2. CDR1 and CDR2 from the germline V gene are SNHLY and FYNNEI. CDR3 length: 15 residues. V was pared by 6 bases and J by 2 bases, with 6 bases of the junction left unmatched. The CDR3 DNA follows: TGTGCCAGCAGGCCAAGCGGGAGTCCCTACAATGAGCAGTTCTTC. Its protein product is CASRPSGSPYNEQFF.